The TCR beta chain described here comes from a study of post-analysis software for immune sequencing data. TCR beta libraries were prepared from cDNA with unique molecular identifiers. TCRdb independently ran MiXCR on the PCR reads; one entry per CDR3 protein. The sample records about 460,000 distinct CDR3 sequences, approximately 45% being singletons. As to this clonotype: Antigen specificity is unknown.

Study-level points and caveats: Patients with multiple sclerosis recorded significantly lower normalized Chao1 diversity than controls, the study found. In patients, about 5 TRBV segments were more frequent than in controls, with TRBV5-6, TRBV5-1 and TRBV20-1 among them.

There are 16 residues in the CDR3. CDR1 and CDR2 (germline): MGHRA, YSYEKL. Deletions cut 0 bases from V and 2 bases from J, with 8 bases between. The V gene is TRBV4-1, the J gene TRBJ1-6; D gene uncertain. The sequence was collected from a girl under 18 with multiple sclerosis. The material sequenced was blood. The chain's CDR3 is CASSQDIGTYNSPLHF. The CDR3 DNA is TGCGCCAGCAGCCAAGATATCGGGACCTATAATTCACCCCTCCACTTT.